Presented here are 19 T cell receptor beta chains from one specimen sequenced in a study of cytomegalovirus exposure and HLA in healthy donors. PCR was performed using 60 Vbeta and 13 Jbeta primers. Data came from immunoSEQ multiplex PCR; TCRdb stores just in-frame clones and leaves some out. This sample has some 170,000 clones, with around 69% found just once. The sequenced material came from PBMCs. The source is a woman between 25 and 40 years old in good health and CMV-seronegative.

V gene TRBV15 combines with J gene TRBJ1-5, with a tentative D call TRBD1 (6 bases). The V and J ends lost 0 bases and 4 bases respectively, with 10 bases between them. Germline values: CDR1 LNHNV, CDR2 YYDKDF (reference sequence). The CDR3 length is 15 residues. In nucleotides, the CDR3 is TGTGCCACCAGCAGAGATATGCAGGGGAATCAGCCCCAGCATTTT. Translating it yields CATSRDMQGNQPQHF.

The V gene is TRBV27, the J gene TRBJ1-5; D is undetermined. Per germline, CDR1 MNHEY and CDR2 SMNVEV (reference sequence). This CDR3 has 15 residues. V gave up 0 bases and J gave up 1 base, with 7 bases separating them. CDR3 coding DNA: TGTGCCAGCAGTTTATCGTCCGGGAGCAATCAGCCCCAGCATTTT. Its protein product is CASSLSSGSNQPQHF.

The CDR3 here is CASRSTGGGYTF. CDR3 nucleotides: TGTGCCAGCAGGTCGACCGGAGGGGGCTACACCTTC. V is TRBV2 and J is TRBJ1-2; no definite D call. Germline CDR1 and CDR2: SNHLY and FYNNEI. The ends were cut back, 6 bases at V and 8 bases at J, with 13 bases in the middle. This CDR3 spans 12 amino acids. The whole variable domain, remainder taken from reference TRBV2 and TRBJ1-2, is EPEVTQTPSHQVTQMGQEVILRCVPISNHLYFYWYRQILGQKVEFLVSFYNNEISEKSEIFDDQFSVERPDGSNFTLKIRSTKLEDSAMYFCASRSTGGGYTFGSGTRLTVV.

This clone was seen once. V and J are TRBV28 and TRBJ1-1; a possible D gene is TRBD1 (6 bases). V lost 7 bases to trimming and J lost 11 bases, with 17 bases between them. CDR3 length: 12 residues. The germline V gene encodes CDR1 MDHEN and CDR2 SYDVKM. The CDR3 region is CASTSSGRGAFF. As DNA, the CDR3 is TGTGCCAGCACCTCCTCTGGGAGGGGGGCTTTCTTT. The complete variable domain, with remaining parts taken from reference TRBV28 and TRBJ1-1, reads DVKVTQSSRYLVKRTGEKVFLECVQDMDHENMFWYRQDPGLGLRLIYFSYDVKMKEKGDIPEGYSVSREKKERFSLILESASTNQTSMYLCASTSSGRGAFFGQGTRLTVV.

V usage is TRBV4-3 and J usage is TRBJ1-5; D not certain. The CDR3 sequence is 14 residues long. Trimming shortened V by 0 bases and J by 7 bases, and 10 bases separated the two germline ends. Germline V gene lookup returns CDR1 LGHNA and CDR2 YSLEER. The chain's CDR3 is CASSQEAGRQPQHF. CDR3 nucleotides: TGCGCCAGCAGCCAAGAGGCGGGTAGACAGCCCCAGCATTTT.

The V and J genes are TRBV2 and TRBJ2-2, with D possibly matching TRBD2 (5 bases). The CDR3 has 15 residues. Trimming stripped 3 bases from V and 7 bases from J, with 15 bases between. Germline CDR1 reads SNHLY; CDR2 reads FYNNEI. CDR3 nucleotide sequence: TGTGCCAGCAGTGACCCTGGGAGTGTGATCGGGGAGCTGTTTTTT. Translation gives CASSDPGSVIGELFF.

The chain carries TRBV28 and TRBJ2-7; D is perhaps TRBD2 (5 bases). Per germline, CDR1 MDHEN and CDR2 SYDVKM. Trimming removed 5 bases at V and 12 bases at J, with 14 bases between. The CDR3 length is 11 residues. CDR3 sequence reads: CASSGGWLVYF. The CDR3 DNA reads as TGTGCCAGCAGTGGAGGTTGGTTAGTGTACTTC.

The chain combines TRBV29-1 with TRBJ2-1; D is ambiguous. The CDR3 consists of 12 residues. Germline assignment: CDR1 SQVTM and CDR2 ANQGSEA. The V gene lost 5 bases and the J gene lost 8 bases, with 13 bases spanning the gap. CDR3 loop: CSVRASRDEQFF. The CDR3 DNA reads TGCAGCGTTCGCGCTAGTCGAGATGAGCAGTTCTTC.

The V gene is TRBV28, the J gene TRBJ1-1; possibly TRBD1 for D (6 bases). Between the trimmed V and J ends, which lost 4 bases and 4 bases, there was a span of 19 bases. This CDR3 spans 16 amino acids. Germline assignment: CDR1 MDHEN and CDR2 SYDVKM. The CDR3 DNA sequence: TGTGCCAGCAGTTGGATGGGCCCAGGGGTTCTCACTGAAGCTTTCTTT. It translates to CASSWMGPGVLTEAFF.

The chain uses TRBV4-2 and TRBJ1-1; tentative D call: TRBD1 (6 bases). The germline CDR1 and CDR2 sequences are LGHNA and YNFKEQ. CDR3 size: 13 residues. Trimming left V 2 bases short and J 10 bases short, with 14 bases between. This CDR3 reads CASSQQGPFGAFF. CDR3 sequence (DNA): TGTGCCAGCAGCCAACAGGGGCCTTTCGGAGCTTTCTTT.

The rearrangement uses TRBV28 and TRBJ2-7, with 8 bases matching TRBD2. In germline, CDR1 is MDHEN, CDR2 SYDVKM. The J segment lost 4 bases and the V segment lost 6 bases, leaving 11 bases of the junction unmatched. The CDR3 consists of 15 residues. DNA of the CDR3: TGTGCCAGCAGATTCTTAGCGGGACCCCAATACGAGCAGTACTTC. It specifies CASRFLAGPQYEQYF.

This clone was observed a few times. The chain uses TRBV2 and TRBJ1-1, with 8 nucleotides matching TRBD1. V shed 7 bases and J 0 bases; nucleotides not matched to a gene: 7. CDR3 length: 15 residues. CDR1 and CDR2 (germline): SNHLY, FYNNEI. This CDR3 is CASKGQGFMNTEAFF. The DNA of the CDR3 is TGTGCCAGCAAAGGACAGGGTTTCATGAACACTGAAGCTTTCTTT.

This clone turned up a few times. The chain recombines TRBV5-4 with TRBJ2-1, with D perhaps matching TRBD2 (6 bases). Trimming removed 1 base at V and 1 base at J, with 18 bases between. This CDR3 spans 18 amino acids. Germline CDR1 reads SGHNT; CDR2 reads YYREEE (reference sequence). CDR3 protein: CASSLFRHTSQSYNEQFF. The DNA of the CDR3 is TGTGCCAGCAGCTTGTTCCGTCATACTAGCCAGTCCTACAATGAGCAGTTCTTC.

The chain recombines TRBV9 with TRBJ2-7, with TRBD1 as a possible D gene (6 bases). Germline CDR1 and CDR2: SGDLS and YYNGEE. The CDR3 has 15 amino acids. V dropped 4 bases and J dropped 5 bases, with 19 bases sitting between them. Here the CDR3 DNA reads TGTGCCAGCAGCCGGGACATCATGACGGTCCACGAGCAGTACTTC. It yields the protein CASSRDIMTVHEQYF.

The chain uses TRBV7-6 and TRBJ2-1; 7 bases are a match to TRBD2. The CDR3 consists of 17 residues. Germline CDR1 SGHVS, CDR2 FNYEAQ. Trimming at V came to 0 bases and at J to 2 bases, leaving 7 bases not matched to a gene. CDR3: CASSLAGGGGTYNEQFF. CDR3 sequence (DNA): TGTGCCAGCAGCTTAGCGGGTGGCGGGGGAACCTACAATGAGCAGTTCTTC.

CDR3 in DNA: TGTGCCAGCAGCCATGCACAAAGCAATCAGCCCCAGCATTTT. It specifies CASSHAQSNQPQHF. The J gene is TRBJ1-5, the V gene TRBV4-2; D unresolved. This CDR3 has 14 amino acids. The V end lost 3 bases, the J end lost 1 base, and 7 bases lay between the germline ends. CDR1 and CDR2 (germline): LGHNA, YNFKEQ.

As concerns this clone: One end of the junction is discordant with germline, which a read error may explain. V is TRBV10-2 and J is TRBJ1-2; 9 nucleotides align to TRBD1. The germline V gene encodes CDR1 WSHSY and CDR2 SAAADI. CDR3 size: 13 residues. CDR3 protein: CASRAGQGFGYPF. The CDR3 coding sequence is TGCGCCAGCAGAGCGGGACAGGGTTTTGGCTACCCCTTC.

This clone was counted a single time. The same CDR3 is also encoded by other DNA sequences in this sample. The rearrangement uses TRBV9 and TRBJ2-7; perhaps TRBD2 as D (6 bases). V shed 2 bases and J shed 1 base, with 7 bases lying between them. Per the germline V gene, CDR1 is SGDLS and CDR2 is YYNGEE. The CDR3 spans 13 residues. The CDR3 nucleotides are TGTGCCAGCAGCGTGGGGGGTTCCTACGAGCAGTACTTC. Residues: CASSVGGSYEQYF.

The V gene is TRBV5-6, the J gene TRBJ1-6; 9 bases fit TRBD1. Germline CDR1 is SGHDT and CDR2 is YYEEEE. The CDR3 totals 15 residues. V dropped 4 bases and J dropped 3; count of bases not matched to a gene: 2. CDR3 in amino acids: CASSMGQGYNSPLHF. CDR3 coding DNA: TGTGCCAGCAGCATGGGACAGGGCTATAATTCACCCCTCCACTTT. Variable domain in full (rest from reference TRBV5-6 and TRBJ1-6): DAGVTQSPTHLIKTRGQQVTLRCSPKSGHDTVSWYQQALGQGPQFIFQYYEEEERQRGNFPDRFSGHQFPNYSSELNVNALLLGDSALYLCASSMGQGYNSPLHFGNGTRLTVT.